This T cell receptor beta chain was identified in a study of CD8+ T cells in alopecia areata. Study-wide results and limits: Tofacitinib did not eliminate many expanded lesional clones from scalp or blood.

Turning to this clone: The antigen is unknown.

Germline V CDR1 and CDR2: SGDLS, YYNGEE. The CDR3 runs to 15 residues. V shed 3 bases and J shed 7 bases, with 17 bases lying between them. The treatment denotes: oral pan-JAK inhibitor, 5-10 mg twice daily. Extraction and reverse transcription of RNA yielded cDNA as the sequencing template. Repertoires were generated with immunoSEQ multiplex PCR, while TCRdb's copy carries only in-frame clones and drops some. This sample has about 100,000 clones; about 40% occur once, and the top ten carry less than 20%. The source of this sequence is a human donor with alopecia areata. The specimen was CD8+ T cells sorted from blood, collected at week 24, from a patient treated with tofacitinib. This chain uses TRBV9 with TRBJ1-5; possible D gene TRBD1, 5 bases. CDR3 DNA sequence: TGTGCCAGCAGCGAGGGATGGGGCCAATCACAGCCCCAGCATTTT. Translating gives CASSEGWGQSQPQHF.